This T cell receptor (beta chain) came from a study of OX40 agonist ivuxolimab in advanced cancers. Whole-study context: The dose of intravenous ivuxolimab that patients received every 2 weeks ranged from 0.01 to 10 mg/kg. Partial responses occurred in Three dose-escalation patients, one with hepatocellular carcinoma and two with cutaneous melanoma.

V was clipped by 3 bases and J by 5 bases, with 15 bases between them. There are 15 residues in the CDR3. Germline V gene data show CDR1 as LNHDA and CDR2 as SQIVND (reference sequence). Study-wide findings and caveats: In the expanded peripheral T cells, antigen specificity was never determined.

Sequencing was performed with immunoSEQ multiplex PCR; in TCRdb, only in-frame clones are kept and a portion is missing. The top ten hold 67% of the sample, which has approximately 14,000 clones, more than 75% seen once. As concerns this clone: The target antigen is unknown.

The receptor's source is an adult with an advanced solid tumor such as melanoma, head and neck, liver or kidney cancer. This chain links TRBV19 with TRBJ2-3; no firm D call. The sample in question was CD4+ or CD8+ T cells sorted from blood, obtained in a trial of the OX40 agonist ivuxolimab. The CDR3 DNA reads as TGTGCCAGTAGTATCGGCTCCGCGCCACTAGATACGCAGTATTTT. Protein: CASSIGSAPLDTQYF. Based on the CDR3 plus reference TRBV19 and TRBJ2-3, the full variable domain is DGGITQSPKYLFRKEGQNVTLSCEQNLNHDAMYWYRQDPGQGLRLIYYSQIVNDFQKGDIAEGYSVSREKKESFPLTVTSAQKNPTAFYLCASSIGSAPLDTQYFGPGTRLTVL.